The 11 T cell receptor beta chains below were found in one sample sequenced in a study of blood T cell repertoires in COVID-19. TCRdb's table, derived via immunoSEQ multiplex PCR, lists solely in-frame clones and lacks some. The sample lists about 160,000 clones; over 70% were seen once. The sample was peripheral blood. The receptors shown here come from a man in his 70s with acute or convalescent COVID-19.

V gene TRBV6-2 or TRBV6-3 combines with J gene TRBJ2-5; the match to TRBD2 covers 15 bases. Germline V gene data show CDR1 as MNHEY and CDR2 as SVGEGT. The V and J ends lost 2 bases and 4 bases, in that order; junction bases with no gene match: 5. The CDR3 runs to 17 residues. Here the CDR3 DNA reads TGTGCCAGCAGTTACCGGACTAGCGGGAGGGCCACAGAGACCCAGTACTTC. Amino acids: CASSYRTSGRATETQYF.

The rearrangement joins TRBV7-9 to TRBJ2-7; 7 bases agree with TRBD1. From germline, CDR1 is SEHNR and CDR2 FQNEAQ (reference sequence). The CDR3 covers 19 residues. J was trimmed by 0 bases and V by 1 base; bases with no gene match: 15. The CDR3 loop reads CASSLGTGVVDPTSYEQYF. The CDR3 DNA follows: TGTGCCAGCAGCTTAGGCACAGGGGTCGTGGACCCCACCTCCTACGAGCAGTACTTC.

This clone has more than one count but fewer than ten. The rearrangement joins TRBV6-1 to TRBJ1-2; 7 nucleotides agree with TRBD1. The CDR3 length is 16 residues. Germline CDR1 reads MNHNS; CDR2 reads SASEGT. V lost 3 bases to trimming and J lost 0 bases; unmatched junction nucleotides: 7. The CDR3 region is CASSDDGRGANYGYTF. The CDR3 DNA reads TGTGCCAGCAGTGACGACGGCAGGGGGGCTAACTATGGCTACACCTTC.

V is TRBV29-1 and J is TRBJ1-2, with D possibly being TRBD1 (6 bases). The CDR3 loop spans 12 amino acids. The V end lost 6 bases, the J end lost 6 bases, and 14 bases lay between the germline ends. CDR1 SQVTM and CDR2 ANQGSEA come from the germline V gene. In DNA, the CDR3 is TGCAGCGTGGCGGACAGCCAGGATGGCTACACCTTC. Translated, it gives CSVADSQDGYTF.

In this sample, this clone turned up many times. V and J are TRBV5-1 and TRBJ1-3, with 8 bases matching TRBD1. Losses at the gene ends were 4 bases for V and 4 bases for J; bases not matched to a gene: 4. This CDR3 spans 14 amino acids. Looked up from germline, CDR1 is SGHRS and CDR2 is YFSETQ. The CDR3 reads CASSPDREGNTIYF. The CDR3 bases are TGCGCCAGCAGCCCGGACAGGGAAGGAAACACCATATATTTT.

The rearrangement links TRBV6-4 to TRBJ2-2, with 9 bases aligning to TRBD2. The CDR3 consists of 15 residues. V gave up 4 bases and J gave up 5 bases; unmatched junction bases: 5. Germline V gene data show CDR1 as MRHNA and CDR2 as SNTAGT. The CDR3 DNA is TGTGCCAGCAGTGTGATAGCGGGGGAGACCGGGGAGCTGTTTTTT. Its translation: CASSVIAGETGELFF.

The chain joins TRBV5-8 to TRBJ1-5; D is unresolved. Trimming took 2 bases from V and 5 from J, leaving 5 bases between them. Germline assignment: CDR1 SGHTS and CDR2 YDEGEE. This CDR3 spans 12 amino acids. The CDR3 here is CASSFQDQPQHF. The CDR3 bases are TGTGCCAGCAGCTTTCAGGATCAGCCCCAGCATTTT.

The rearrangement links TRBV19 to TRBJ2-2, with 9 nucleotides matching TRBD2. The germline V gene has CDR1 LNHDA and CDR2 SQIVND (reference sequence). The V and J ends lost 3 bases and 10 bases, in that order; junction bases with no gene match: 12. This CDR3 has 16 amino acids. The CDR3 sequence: CASSIRAGGLWEELFF. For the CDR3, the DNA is TGTGCCAGTAGTATCCGAGCGGGGGGTCTATGGGAGGAGCTGTTTTTT.

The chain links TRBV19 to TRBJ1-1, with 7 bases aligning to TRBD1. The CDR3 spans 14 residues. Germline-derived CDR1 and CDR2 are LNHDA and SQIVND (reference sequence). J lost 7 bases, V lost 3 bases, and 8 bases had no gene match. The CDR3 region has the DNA TGTGCCAGTAGTATCGGGAGGGGGCGCTTTGAAGCTTTCTTT. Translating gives CASSIGRGRFEAFF.

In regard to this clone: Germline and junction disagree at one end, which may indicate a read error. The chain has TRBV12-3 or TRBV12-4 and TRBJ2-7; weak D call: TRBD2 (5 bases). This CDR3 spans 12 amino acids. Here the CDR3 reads CASSLRTVELYF. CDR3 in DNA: TGTGCCAGCAGCCTCCGGACTGTTGAGCTGTACTTC.

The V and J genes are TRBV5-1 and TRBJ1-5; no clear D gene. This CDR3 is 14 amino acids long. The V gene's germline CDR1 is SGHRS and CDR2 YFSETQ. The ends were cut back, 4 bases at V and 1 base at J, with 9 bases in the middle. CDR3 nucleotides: TGCGCCAGCAGCCCCGAGGGAAGCAATCAGCCCCAGCATTTT. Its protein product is CASSPEGSNQPQHF.